What follows is one TCR beta chain and its context. Unique molecular identifiers featured in how the TCRbeta library was prepared. TCRdb fed the PCR reads into MiXCR, producing one record per CDR3 protein. The table shows more than 450,000 distinct CDR3 sequences, with about a sixth occurring only once. The data are from a study of T-cell reconstitution after alpha-beta-depleted transplantation in children. Germline V gives CDR1 SGHDT, CDR2 YYEEEE. Between the trimmed V and J ends, which lost 0 bases and 4 bases, there was a span of 11 bases. This CDR3 has 14 amino acids. This receptor was identified in a human donor who donated a stem cell graft to a child with acute lymphoblastic leukemia. Sequencing used PBMCs from the stem cell graft donor, obtained from the stem cell graft. The chain recombines TRBV5-6 with TRBJ2-7; possible D gene TRBD1, 5 bases. Here the CDR3 reads CASSLGDSIYEQYF. The CDR3 DNA is TGTGCCAGCAGCTTGGGAGACAGCATATACGAGCAGTACTTC.